These T cell receptor beta chains were read from a single sample in a study of T cells in Graves' hyperthyroidism and ophthalmopathy. TCRdb reprocessed the multiplex PCR reads with MiXCR, giving one entry per CDR3 protein. The sample holds about 280,000 distinct CDR3 sequences, about 25% seen once. The sample consisted of blood. These receptors all come from a man aged 35-49 years with Graves' hyperthyroidism that later progressed to Graves' ophthalmopathy. CDR3s include the opening cysteine and the closing phenylalanine or tryptophan.

len | v_gene | CDR3aa
13 | TRBV6-5 | CARGGTGGNTIYF
18 | TRBV6-4 | CASSPETQLVLNTGELFF
14 | TRBV20-1 | CSARPPREMSEAFF
11 | TRBV11-2 | CASSLKTEAFF
12 | TRBV7-6 | CASSALNTEAFF
15 | TRBV20-1 | CSAIDVGGANTEAFF
15 | TRBV7-2 | CASSRYTGSGNTIYF
14 | TRBV12-3/TRBV12-4 | CASSRGTNTGELFF
12 | TRBV19 | CATSGRAGELFF
14 | TRBV6-1 | CASSPRDNTYEQYF
13 | TRBV12-3/TRBV12-4 | CASSTDLVGEQYF
15 | TRBV6-5 | CASSYSGQGPTEAFF
17 | TRBV4-2 | CASSQASGRAVDGELFF
14 | TRBV11-2 | CASSLDPLGAEAFF
15 | TRBV6-5 | CASSYQGLNTGELFF
15 | TRBV24-1 | CATSDPARANYEQYF
13 | TRBV12-3/TRBV12-4 | CASSLSGEGPQHF
15 | TRBV12-3/TRBV12-4 | CASTLISGNTGELFF
16 | TRBV19 | CASSRSTGASGYGYTF
22 | TRBV15 | CATSRSPPLPPAPTGGQETQYF
12 | TRBV7-7 | CASSTTGETQYF
16 | TRBV2 | CASSPEGQERNQPQHF
15 | TRBV6-1 | CASSKDTEKAYEQYF
19 | TRBV27 | CASSLGRTGGQLAKNIQYF
15 | TRBV2 | CASQRGLWGNQPQHF
16 | TRBV4-1 | CASRPGPKGKNTEAFF
15 | TRBV28 | CASSPHGLMNTEAFF
16 | TRBV6-1 | CASRPAGQGSSYEQYF